The 18 T cell receptor beta chains below all came from one sample that was sequenced in a study of human T cells and chemical hapten exposure. TCRdb ran MiXCR on the RACE reads and lists one entry per CDR3 protein. The sample includes tens of thousands of distinct CDR3 sequences, 25% to 40% of them seen just once. Time point given: patch test 1, 2 weeks after DPC sensitization. Specified treatment: therapeutic diphenylcyclopropenone sensitization with weekly scalp DPC. Here the sequenced sample was whole blood, taken in connection with sensitization to the hapten diphenylcyclopropenone (DPC). Receptors originate from a middle-aged man with alopecia areata. Some clones in this sample may be carry-over from other donors' samples.

The chain joins TRBV19 to TRBJ1-1, with 8 bases aligning to TRBD1. The CDR3 runs 15 residues. The germline V gene encodes CDR1 LNHDA and CDR2 SQIVND (reference sequence). V gave up 2 bases and J gave up 1 base; unmatched junction bases: 3. As DNA, the CDR3 is TGTGCCAGTAGTATAACCGGGACAGGGAACACTGAAGCTTTCTTT. Its protein is CASSITGTGNTEAFF.

This chain joins TRBV29-1 and TRBJ2-7, with D possibly TRBD1 on 6 matching bases. This CDR3 has 14 amino acids. With 4 bases removed from V and 3 bases from J, the gap between germline ends came to 16 bases. The germline gives CDR1 SQVTM, CDR2 ANQGSEA. This CDR3 reads CSVAGATGNYEQYF. Here the CDR3 DNA reads TGCAGCGTTGCTGGAGCGACAGGTAACTACGAGCAGTACTTC.

This clonotype has only a few counts. Written as DNA, the CDR3 is TGTGCCAGCAGCCCCGGGAGCGGGAGTGCGAATGAGCAGTTCTTC. Amino acid sequence: CASSPGSGSANEQFF. This chain connects TRBV7-3 to TRBJ2-1; TRBD2 matches at 8 bases. The junction had 10 bases not matched to a gene; V was cut back by 5 bases and J by 7 bases. CDR3 length: 15 amino acids. In germline, CDR1 is SGHTA, CDR2 FQGTGA.

There are a few counts of this clonotype. The genes are TRBV6-2 or TRBV6-3 and TRBJ1-1, with D unclear. The CDR3 extends over 15 amino acids. Germline-derived CDR1 and CDR2 are MNHEY and SVGEGT. V gave up 5 bases and J gave up 1 base, with 14 bases separating them. The CDR3 coding sequence is TGTGCCAGCAGTAGCCGAAACCTACGGAACACTGAAGCTTTCTTT. Translating gives CASSSRNLRNTEAFF.

The V gene is TRBV6-5, the J gene TRBJ1-2, with 9 bases fitting TRBD1. This CDR3 is built from 16 residues. CDR1 and CDR2 (germline): MNHEY, SVGAGI. V lost 6 bases, J lost 2 bases, and 10 bases stayed unmatched. The CDR3 sequence is CASRPPPGTGNYGYTF. DNA for the CDR3: TGTGCCAGCAGGCCACCGCCGGGGACAGGGAACTATGGCTACACCTTC.

The chain links TRBV7-2 to TRBJ2-6; D possibly corresponds to TRBD2 (7 bases). Looked up from germline, CDR1 is SGHTA and CDR2 is FQGNSA. The length of the CDR3 is 19 residues. V was pared by 1 base and J by 2 bases, with 18 bases between. This chain's CDR3 is CASSLVSRGGGAGANVLTF. Written as DNA, the CDR3 is TGTGCCAGCAGCTTAGTCTCGAGGGGCGGGGGCGCTGGGGCCAACGTCCTGACTTTC.

This chain links TRBV5-4 with TRBJ2-2, with a weak D call TRBD2 (6 bases). V lost 0 bases, J lost 4 bases, and 16 bases lay in between. Per germline, CDR1 SGHNT and CDR2 YYREEE (reference sequence). The CDR3 contains 17 residues. The CDR3 loop reads CASSLEFGRGATGELFF. The CDR3 nucleotides read TGTGCCAGCAGCTTGGAGTTCGGGAGAGGCGCCACCGGGGAGCTGTTTTTT. The full variable domain, rest sourced from reference TRBV5-4 and TRBJ2-2, is ETGVTQSPTHLIKTRGQQVTLRCSSQSGHNTVSWYQQALGQGPQFIFQYYREEENGRGNFPPRFSGLQFPNYSSELNVNALELDDSALYLCASSLEFGRGATGELFFGEGSRLTVL.

The chain combines TRBV5-1 with TRBJ2-3; D is possibly TRBD1 (5 bases). V lost 4 bases and J 4 bases, leaving 16 bases between the germline ends. Per germline, CDR1 SGHRS and CDR2 YFSETQ. The CDR3 runs 15 residues. The CDR3 nucleotides are TGCGCCAGCAGCCTCAGGACAAGTGGCGCAGATACGCAGTATTTT. It translates to CASSLRTSGADTQYF. The full variable domain, completed using reference TRBV5-1 and TRBJ2-3, is KAGVTQTPRYLIKTRGQQVTLSCSPISGHRSVSWYQQTPGQGLQFLFEYFSETQRNKGNFPGRFSGRQFSNSRSEMNVSTLELGDSALYLCASSLRTSGADTQYFGPGTRLTVL.

V usage is TRBV20-1 and J usage is TRBJ2-5; 7 nucleotides match TRBD2. V lost 6 bases, J lost 5 bases, and 9 bases stayed unmatched. The CDR3 sequence is 13 residues long. The germline CDR1 and CDR2 sequences are DFQATT and SNEGSKA (reference sequence). CDR3 DNA: TGCAGTGCCCGCGGGAGCGGCGGGGAGACCCAGTACTTC. Its translation: CSARGSGGETQYF.

There are a few counts of this clonotype. The chain couples TRBV20-1 to TRBJ1-4; no clear D gene. Germline assignment: CDR1 DFQATT and CDR2 SNEGSKA (reference sequence). Trimming removed 0 bases from V and 5 bases from J, with 13 bases in between. The CDR3 has 15 residues. CDR3 coding DNA: TGCAGTGCTAGAGATCTGTTCGTTGGGAATGAAAAACTGTTTTTT. Translated: CSARDLFVGNEKLFF.

This sequence joins TRBV9 and TRBJ1-5, with a tentative D call TRBD1 (6 bases). CDR3 length equals 16 residues. Germline values: CDR1 SGDLS, CDR2 YYNGEE. Trimming removed 4 bases from V and 0 bases from J, with 14 bases in between. DNA of the CDR3: TGTGCCAGCAGCCTGGGACATGGAGTTAGCAATCAGCCCCAGCATTTT. Translating it yields CASSLGHGVSNQPQHF.

The rearrangement uses TRBV7-8 and TRBJ2-7; a possible D gene is TRBD1 (6 bases). CDR3 size: 17 residues. Deletions cut 5 bases from V and 3 bases from J, with 23 bases between. CDR1 and CDR2 (germline): SGHVS, FQNEAQ. The CDR3 protein is CASSPGVGQGLVYEQYF. The CDR3 region has the DNA TGTGCCAGCAGCCCAGGGGTCGGCCAGGGGTTAGTCTACGAGCAGTACTTC.

This sequence joins TRBV7-6 and TRBJ1-4; D unresolved. CDR3 size: 14 residues. Germline V CDR1 and CDR2: SGHVS, FNYEAQ. The V end was cut by 5 bases, the J end by 7 bases, with 14 bases between. The CDR3 loop is CASSIRGRGEKLFF. CDR3 in DNA: TGTGCCAGCAGCATCCGAGGCAGAGGTGAAAAACTGTTTTTT.

This clonotype was recorded a few times. This chain joins TRBV9 and TRBJ1-4; possibly TRBD1 for D (6 bases). V dropped 4 bases and J dropped 3 bases, with 16 bases sitting between them. CDR1 SGDLS and CDR2 YYNGEE come from the germline V gene. There are 16 residues in the CDR3. The CDR3 loop is CASSSSQGLSNEKLFF. The CDR3 region has the DNA TGTGCCAGCAGCTCCTCACAGGGTCTATCTAATGAAAAACTGTTTTTT.

The chain employs TRBV12-3 or TRBV12-4 and TRBJ2-5; TRBD1 aligns across 9 bases. The CDR3 sequence is 15 residues long. V trimming: 7 bases; J trimming: 5 bases; junction bases outside the gene matches: 11. The CDR3 reads CASKPGQGLTETQYF. The CDR3 DNA follows: TGTGCCAGCAAACCGGGACAGGGCTTGACGGAGACCCAGTACTTC.

This clonotype was detected only once. V is TRBV3-1 and J is TRBJ2-3; D remains unclear. Germline CDR1 LGHDT, CDR2 YNNKEL (reference sequence). V shed 0 bases and J shed 3 bases, with 13 bases lying between them. This CDR3 has 16 amino acids. The CDR3 DNA is TGTGCCAGCAGCCAAGATTTCGCGGTTTGGACAGATACGCAGTATTTT. Amino acids: CASSQDFAVWTDTQYF.

The CDR3 DNA is TGTGCCAGCAGCCCGGGACTAGCGGGGGGGAGGCGTGAGACGCAGTATTTT. Translation gives CASSPGLAGGRRETQYF. V usage is TRBV7-2 and J usage is TRBJ2-3; 16 nucleotides line up with TRBD2. This CDR3 has 17 amino acids. The ends lost 5 bases at V and 9 bases at J; junction bases unmatched: 11. Germline CDR1 is SGHTA and CDR2 is FQGNSA.

This clonotype has more than one count but fewer than ten. This chain uses TRBV3-1 with TRBJ2-2; no clear D gene. The CDR3 sequence is 12 residues long. Germline lookup yields CDR1 LGHDT and CDR2 YNNKEL (reference sequence). V was trimmed by 1 base and J by 4 bases, leaving 1 base between them. The CDR3 sequence is CASSQVTGELFF. The CDR3 DNA is TGTGCCAGCAGCCAAGTCACCGGGGAGCTGTTTTTT.